The next 5 T cell receptor beta chains were all read from a single sample in a study of T cell responses to AZD1222 COVID-19 vaccine. Generated by immunoSEQ multiplex PCR, the TCRdb table keeps only in-frame clones and is missing some. The table has about 120,000 clones, 85% to 95% seen once. The starting material was peripheral blood, obtained 28 days after the second AZD1222 dose. These receptors were collected from an adult who received the AZD1222 COVID-19 vaccine.

V gene TRBV7-9 combines with J gene TRBJ1-2; 7 bases line up with TRBD1. After removal of 1 base from V and 7 bases from J, the junction contained 0 bases not matched to a gene. Germline assignment: CDR1 SEHNR and CDR2 FQNEAQ (reference sequence). This CDR3 comprises 12 residues. Written as DNA, the CDR3 is TGTGCCAGCAGCTTAGAGGGGGCTGGCTACACCTTC. Translation: CASSLEGAGYTF. Supplemented by reference TRBV7-9 and TRBJ1-2, the full variable domain reads DTGVSQNPRHKITKRGQNVTFRCDPISEHNRLYWYRQTLGQGPEFLTYFQNEAQLEKSRLLSDRFSAERPKGSFSTLEIQRTEQGDSAMYLCASSLEGAGYTFGSGTRLTVV.

The chain combines TRBV18 with TRBJ1-1; D might be TRBD1 (5 bases). This CDR3 comprises 13 residues. The V end was cut by 3 bases, the J end by 7 bases, with 12 bases between. Germline assignment: CDR1 KGHSH and CDR2 LQKENI. This chain's CDR3 is CASSPETASEAFF. For the CDR3, the DNA is TGTGCCAGCTCACCCGAGACAGCCAGTGAAGCTTTCTTT.

V gene TRBV19 combines with J gene TRBJ1-1; D is perhaps TRBD1 (5 bases). CDR3 size: 15 residues. Germline CDR1 is LNHDA and CDR2 is SQIVND (reference sequence). With 8 bases removed from V and 4 bases from J, the gap between germline ends came to 20 bases. The CDR3 DNA reads as TGTGCCAGTCGGGATCCGGGGGGTGGTACCACTGAAGCTTTCTTT. Protein product: CASRDPGGGTTEAFF.

This rearrangement joins TRBV5-6 to TRBJ2-5; D possibly uses TRBD1 or TRBD2 (6 bases each). The V end lost 2 bases, the J end lost 4 bases, and 12 bases lay between the germline ends. CDR3 size: 14 residues. The V gene's germline CDR1 is SGHDT and CDR2 YYEEEE. The CDR3 sequence: CASSLSRGGETQYF. The CDR3 DNA follows: TGTGCCAGCAGCTTAAGCAGGGGAGGAGAGACCCAGTACTTC. Complete variable domain (other parts from reference TRBV5-6 and TRBJ2-5): DAGVTQSPTHLIKTRGQQVTLRCSPKSGHDTVSWYQQALGQGPQFIFQYYEEEERQRGNFPDRFSGHQFPNYSSELNVNALLLGDSALYLCASSLSRGGETQYFGPGTRLLVL.

The chain employs TRBV6-5 and TRBJ1-2; weak D call: TRBD1 (6 bases). The CDR3 loop spans 12 amino acids. CDR1 is MNHEY and CDR2 is SVGAGI in the germline V gene. The ends were cut back, 6 bases at V and 12 bases at J, with 17 bases in the middle. The CDR3 DNA reads as TGTGCCAGCAGCGAGGACAGTGCAAGAAACACCTTC. Amino acids: CASSEDSARNTF.